This record concerns one T cell receptor (beta chain) sequence. There is no known antigen for this receptor. Base qualities are not recorded, but no much larger clone differs from it by a single base. The entry originates in a study of T-cell reconstitution after alpha-beta-depleted transplantation in children (dated by TCRdb to 2015 to 2016). For the study in its entirety: T-cell immune reconstitution after TCRalphabeta/CD19-depleted allogeneic hematopoietic cell transplantation in children was quantitatively tracked in the study by means of TCR repertoire profiling.

The full study reports these points: The apparently early recovery of alphabetaT-cell counts about two months after transplant reportedly depended on only several hundred rapidly expanded clones that came from non-depleted graft cells. In some patients, the high TCRbeta diversity seen at day 60 was put down to recipient T cells and intrathymic progenitors that had survived conditioning. Hyperexpanded clone frequencies declined over subsequent months; after one year, T-cell counts and TCRbeta diversity were mostly attributed to newly produced T cells.

The sample's treatment or condition label is to be understood as: allogeneic hematopoietic cell transplantation with graft depleted of TCRalphabeta T cells and CD19 B cells. TCRalphabeta/CD19-depleted allogeneic hematopoietic cell grafts were given to the transplant recipients, all of whom were children. Libraries were prepared through PCR. Data came from an Illumina HiSeq 2500. TCR library preparation used molecular barcoding, with unique molecular identifiers applied to normalize quantification of the TCRbeta repertoire. TCRdb reanalyzed the raw reads on its own, using fastp at Q25 for trimming and MiXCR for clone calling, and kept in-frame beta chains. Entries are consolidated by CDR3 protein sequence, retaining the most common genes and DNA. The sample table contains 300,000 to 400,000 distinct CDR3 sequences; only one count was recorded for about 16% of them. The ten largest clones take up about 41% of the sample.

The sample consisted of PBMCs, mostly from graft donor cells, taken 360 days after TCRalphabeta/CD19-depleted stem cell transplant. The sequence was collected from a male patient between 2 and 10 years old who had a stem cell transplant for acute lymphoblastic leukemia, so the T cells may come from the graft donor.

The nucleotide sequence is TGTGCCAGCACCTCAAGGGGGACCCAGTACTTC. Its amino acids are CASTSRGTQYF. The rearrangement combines TRBV7-9 with TRBJ2-5, with a tentative D gene TRBD1 over 5 matching bases. From cysteine to phenylalanine, the CDR3 is 11 amino acids long. Here the CDR3 DNA is all that survives: 33 bases in frame from base 1. The germline ends are 10 bases apart after V is trimmed by 7 bases and J by 7 bases. CDR1 and CDR2, per the germline V gene (reference sequence), are SEHNR and FQNEAQ.